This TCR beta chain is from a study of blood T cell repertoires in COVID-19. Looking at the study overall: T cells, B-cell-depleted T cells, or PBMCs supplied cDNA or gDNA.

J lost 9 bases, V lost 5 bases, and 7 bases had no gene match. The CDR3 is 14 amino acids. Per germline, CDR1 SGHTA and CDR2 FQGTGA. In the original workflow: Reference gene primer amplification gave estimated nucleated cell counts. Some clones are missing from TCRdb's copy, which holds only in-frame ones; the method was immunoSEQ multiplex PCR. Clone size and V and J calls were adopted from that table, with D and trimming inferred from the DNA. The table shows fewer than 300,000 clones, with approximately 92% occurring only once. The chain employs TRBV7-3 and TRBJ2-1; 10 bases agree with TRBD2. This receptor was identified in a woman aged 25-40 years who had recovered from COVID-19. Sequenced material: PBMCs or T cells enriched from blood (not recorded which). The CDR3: CASSPRTSGGEQFF. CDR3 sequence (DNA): TGTGCCAGCAGCCCTCGGACTAGCGGAGGTGAGCAGTTCTTC. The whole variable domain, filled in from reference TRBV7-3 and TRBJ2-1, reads GAGVSQTPSNKVTEKGKYVELRCDPISGHTALYWYRQSLGQGPEFLIYFQGTGAADDSGLPNDRFFAVRPEGSVSTLKIQRTERGDSAVYLCASSPRTSGGEQFFGPGTRLTVL.